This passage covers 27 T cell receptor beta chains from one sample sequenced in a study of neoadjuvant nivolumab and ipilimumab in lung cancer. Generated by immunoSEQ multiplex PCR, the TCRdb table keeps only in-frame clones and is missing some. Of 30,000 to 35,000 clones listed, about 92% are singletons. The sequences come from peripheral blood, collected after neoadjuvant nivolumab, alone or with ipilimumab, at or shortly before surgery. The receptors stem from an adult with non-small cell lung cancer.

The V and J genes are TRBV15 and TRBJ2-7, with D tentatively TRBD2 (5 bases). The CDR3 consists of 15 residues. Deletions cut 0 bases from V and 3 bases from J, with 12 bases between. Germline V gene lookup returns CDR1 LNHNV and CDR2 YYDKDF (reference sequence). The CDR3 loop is CATSREEGLNYEQYF. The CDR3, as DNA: TGTGCCACCAGCAGAGAAGAGGGTCTTAACTACGAGCAGTACTTC.

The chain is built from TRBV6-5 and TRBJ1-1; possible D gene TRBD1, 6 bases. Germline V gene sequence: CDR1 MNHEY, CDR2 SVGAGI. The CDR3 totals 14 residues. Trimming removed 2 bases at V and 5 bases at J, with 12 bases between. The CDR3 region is CASSYDRIGTEAFF. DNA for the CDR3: TGTGCCAGCAGTTACGACAGGATTGGGACTGAAGCTTTCTTT.

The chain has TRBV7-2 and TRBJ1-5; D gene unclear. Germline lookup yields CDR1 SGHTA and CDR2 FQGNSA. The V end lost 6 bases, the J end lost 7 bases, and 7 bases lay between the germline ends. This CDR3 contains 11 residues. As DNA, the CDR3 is TGTGCCAGCAGAGGATGGCAGCCCCAGCATTTT. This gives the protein CASRGWQPQHF.

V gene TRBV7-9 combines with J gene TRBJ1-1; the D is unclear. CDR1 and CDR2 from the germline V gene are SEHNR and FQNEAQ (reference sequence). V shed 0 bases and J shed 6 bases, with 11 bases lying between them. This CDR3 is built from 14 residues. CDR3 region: CASSLAVSTPEAFF. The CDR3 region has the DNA TGTGCCAGCAGCTTAGCCGTGTCCACACCTGAAGCTTTCTTT.

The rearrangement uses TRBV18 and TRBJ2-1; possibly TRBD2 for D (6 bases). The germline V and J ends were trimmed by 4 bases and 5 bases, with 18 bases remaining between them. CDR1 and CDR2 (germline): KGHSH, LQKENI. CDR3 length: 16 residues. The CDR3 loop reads CASSRAGGVLNNEQFF. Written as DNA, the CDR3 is TGTGCCAGCTCACGGGCAGGAGGGGTCCTCAACAATGAGCAGTTCTTC.

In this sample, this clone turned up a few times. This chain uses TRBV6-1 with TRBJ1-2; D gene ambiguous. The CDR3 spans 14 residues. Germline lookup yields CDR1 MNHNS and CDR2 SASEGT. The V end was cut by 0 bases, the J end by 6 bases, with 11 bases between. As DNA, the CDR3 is TGTGCCAGCAGTGAAGCGGTCAGAGGAGATGGCTACACCTTC. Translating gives CASSEAVRGDGYTF.

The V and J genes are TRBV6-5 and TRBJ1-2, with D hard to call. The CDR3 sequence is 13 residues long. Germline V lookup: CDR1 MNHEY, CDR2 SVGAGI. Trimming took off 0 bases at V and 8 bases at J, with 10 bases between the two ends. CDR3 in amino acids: CASSYSSYEGYTF. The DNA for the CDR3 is TGTGCCAGCAGTTACTCTAGCTACGAGGGCTACACCTTC.

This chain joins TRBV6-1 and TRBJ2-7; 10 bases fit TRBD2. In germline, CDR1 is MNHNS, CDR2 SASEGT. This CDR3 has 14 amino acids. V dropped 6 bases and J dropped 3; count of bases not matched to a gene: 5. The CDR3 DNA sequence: TGTGCCAGCAGAGATCCTAGCGGGGGCTACGAGCAGTACTTC. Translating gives CASRDPSGGYEQYF.

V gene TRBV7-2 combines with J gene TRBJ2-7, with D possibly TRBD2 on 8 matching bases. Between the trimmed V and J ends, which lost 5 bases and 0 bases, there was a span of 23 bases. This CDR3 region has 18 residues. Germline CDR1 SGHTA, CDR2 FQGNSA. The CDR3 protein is CASSLRGASGFFSYEQYF. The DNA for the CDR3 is TGTGCCAGCAGCCTCAGGGGGGCTAGCGGGTTCTTCTCCTACGAGCAGTACTTC.

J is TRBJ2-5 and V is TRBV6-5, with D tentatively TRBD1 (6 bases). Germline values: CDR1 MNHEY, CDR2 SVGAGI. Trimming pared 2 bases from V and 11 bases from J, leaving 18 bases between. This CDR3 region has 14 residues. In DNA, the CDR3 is TGTGCCAGCAGTTACCCGGGACAAGTAGGGGAGCAGTACTTC. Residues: CASSYPGQVGEQYF.

CDR3 coding DNA: TGCGCCAGCAGCCAAGAGATGGGGGCGGGAGGAGGGGATACGCAGTATTTT. It codes for CASSQEMGAGGGDTQYF. This chain connects TRBV4-1 to TRBJ2-3, with 8 bases aligning to TRBD2. The CDR3 has 17 residues. The germline V gene encodes CDR1 MGHRA and CDR2 YSYEKL. V trimming: 0 bases; J trimming: 6 bases; junction bases outside the gene matches: 11.

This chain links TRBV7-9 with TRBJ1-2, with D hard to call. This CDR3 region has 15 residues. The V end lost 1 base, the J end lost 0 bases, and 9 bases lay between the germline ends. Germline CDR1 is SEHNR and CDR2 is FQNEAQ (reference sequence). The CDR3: CASSLVGYPNYGYTF. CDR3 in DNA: TGTGCCAGCAGCTTAGTCGGCTACCCTAACTATGGCTACACCTTC. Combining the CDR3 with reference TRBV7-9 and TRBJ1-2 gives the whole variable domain DTGVSQNPRHKITKRGQNVTFRCDPISEHNRLYWYRQTLGQGPEFLTYFQNEAQLEKSRLLSDRFSAERPKGSFSTLEIQRTEQGDSAMYLCASSLVGYPNYGYTFGSGTRLTVV.

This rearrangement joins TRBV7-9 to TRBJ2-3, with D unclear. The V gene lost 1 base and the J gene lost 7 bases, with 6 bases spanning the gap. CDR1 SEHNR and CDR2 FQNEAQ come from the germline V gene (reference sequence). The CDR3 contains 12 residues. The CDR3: CASSLGWNTQYF. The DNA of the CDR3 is TGTGCCAGCAGCTTAGGTTGGAATACGCAGTATTTT.

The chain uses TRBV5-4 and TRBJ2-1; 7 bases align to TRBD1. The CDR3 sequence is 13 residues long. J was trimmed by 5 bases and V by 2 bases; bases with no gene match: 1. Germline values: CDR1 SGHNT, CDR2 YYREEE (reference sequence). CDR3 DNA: TGTGCCAGCAGCTTAGACAGGGACAATGAGCAGTTCTTC. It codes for CASSLDRDNEQFF.

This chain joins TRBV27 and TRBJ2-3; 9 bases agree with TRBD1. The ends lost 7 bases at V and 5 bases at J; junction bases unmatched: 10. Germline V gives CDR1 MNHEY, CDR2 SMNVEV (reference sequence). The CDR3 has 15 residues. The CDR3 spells CASKQQGAWVDTQYF. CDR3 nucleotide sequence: TGTGCCAGCAAGCAACAGGGGGCGTGGGTAGATACGCAGTATTTT.

In nucleotides, the CDR3 is TGCGCCAGCAGCTTGGCGGGACAGGGGGCGAAAGCTTTCTTT. Translated, it gives CASSLAGQGAKAFF. The chain employs TRBV5-1 and TRBJ1-1; 12 nucleotides align to TRBD1. CDR3 length: 14 amino acids. Germline CDR1 SGHRS, CDR2 YFSETQ. V was pared by 0 bases and J by 9 bases, with 3 bases of the junction left unmatched.

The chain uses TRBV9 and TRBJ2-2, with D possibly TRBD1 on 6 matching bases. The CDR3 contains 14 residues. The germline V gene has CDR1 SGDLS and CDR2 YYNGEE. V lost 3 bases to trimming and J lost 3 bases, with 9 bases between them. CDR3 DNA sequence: TGTGCCAGCAGCGCCAGGGGCTACACCGGGGAGCTGTTTTTT. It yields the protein CASSARGYTGELFF.

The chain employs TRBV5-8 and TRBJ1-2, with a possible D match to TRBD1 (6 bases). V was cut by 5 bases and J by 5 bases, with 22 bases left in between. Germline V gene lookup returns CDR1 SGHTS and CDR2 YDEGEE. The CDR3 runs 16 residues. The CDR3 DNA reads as TGTGCCAGCAGATATTGGACTCCGGAGGGGGTTTATGGCTACACCTTC. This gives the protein CASRYWTPEGVYGYTF.

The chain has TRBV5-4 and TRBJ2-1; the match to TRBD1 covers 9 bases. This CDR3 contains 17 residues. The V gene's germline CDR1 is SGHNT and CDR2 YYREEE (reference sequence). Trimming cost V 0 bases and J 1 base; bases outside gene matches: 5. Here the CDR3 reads CASSLVGTGRSYNEQFF. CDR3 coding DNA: TGTGCCAGCAGCTTGGTCGGGACAGGGAGGTCCTACAATGAGCAGTTCTTC. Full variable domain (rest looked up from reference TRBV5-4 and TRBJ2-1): ETGVTQSPTHLIKTRGQQVTLRCSSQSGHNTVSWYQQALGQGPQFIFQYYREEENGRGNFPPRFSGLQFPNYSSELNVNALELDDSALYLCASSLVGTGRSYNEQFFGPGTRLTVL.

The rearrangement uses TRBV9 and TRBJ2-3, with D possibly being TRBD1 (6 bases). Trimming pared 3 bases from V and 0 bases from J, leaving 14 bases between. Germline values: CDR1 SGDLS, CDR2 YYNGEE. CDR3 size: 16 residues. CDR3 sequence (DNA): TGTGCCAGCAGCGGCAGGGACACCCCTAGCACAGATACGCAGTATTTT. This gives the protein CASSGRDTPSTDTQYF.

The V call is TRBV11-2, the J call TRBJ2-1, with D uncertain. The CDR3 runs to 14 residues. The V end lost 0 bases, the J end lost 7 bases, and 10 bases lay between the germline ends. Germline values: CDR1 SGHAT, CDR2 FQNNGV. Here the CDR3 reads CASSLDIGWNEQFF. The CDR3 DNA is TGTGCCAGCAGCTTAGATATCGGGTGGAATGAGCAGTTCTTC.

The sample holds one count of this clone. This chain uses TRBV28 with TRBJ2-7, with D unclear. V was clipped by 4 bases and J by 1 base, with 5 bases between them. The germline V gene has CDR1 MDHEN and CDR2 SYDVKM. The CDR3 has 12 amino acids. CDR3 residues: CASSSSSYEQYF. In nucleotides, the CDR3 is TGTGCCAGCAGTTCCTCTTCCTACGAGCAGTACTTC.

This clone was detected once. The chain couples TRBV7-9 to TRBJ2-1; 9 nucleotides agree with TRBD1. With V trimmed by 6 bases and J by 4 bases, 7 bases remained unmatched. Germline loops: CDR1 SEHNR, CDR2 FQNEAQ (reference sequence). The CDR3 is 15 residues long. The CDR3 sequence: CASRPQGAGYNEQFF. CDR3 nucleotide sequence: TGTGCCAGCAGACCACAGGGGGCTGGATACAATGAGCAGTTCTTC.

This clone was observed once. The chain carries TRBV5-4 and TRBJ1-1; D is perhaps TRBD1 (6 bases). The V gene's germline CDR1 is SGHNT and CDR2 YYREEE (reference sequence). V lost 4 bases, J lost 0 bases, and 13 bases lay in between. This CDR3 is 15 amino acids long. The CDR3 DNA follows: TGTGCCAGCAGCGCACCCACAGGGATGAACACTGAAGCTTTCTTT. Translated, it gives CASSAPTGMNTEAFF.

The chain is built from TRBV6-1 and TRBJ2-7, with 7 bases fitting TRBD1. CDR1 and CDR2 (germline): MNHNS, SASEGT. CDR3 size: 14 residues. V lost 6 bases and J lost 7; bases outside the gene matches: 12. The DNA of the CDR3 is TGTGCCAGCAGACGACAGGGACCGGAGCGGGAGCAGTACTTC. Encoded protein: CASRRQGPEREQYF.

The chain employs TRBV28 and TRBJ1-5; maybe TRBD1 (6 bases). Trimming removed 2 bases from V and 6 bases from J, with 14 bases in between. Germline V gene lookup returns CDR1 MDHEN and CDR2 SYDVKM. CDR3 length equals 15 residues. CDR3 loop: CASSLKRGHGQPQHF. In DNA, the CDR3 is TGTGCCAGCAGTTTAAAGAGGGGACATGGTCAGCCCCAGCATTTT.

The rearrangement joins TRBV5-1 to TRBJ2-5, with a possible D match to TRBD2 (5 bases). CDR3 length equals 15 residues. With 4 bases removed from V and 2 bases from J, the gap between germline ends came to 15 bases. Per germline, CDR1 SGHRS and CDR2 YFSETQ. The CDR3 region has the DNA TGCGCCAGCAGCGTAGGCGGGTTGGGACAAGAGACCCAGTACTTC. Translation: CASSVGGLGQETQYF.